Presented here are 28 T cell receptor beta chains from one specimen sequenced in a study of blood T cells in healthy people across ages. Primers used in a second PCR of roughly 6 to 11 cycles were a sample-barcoded 5' primer and a J-beta primer mix. A single record per CDR3 protein comes from TCRdb applying MiXCR to the 5' RACE reads. The table records about 840,000 distinct CDR3 sequences, roughly 28% of them present only once. The same sample was also used in a study of T cells of mothers and their children.

Sample: blood. The receptors derive from a woman aged 40 to 50 in good health.

This clonotype was found many times. V and J are TRBV28 and TRBJ1-2; tentative D call: TRBD1 (6 bases). The germline V and J ends were trimmed by 3 bases and 7 bases, with 15 bases remaining between them. This CDR3 region has 14 residues. Germline loops: CDR1 MDHEN, CDR2 SYDVKM. Here the CDR3 reads CASSFSVRGFGYTF. The CDR3 region has the DNA TGTGCCAGCAGTTTTAGTGTCAGGGGATTTGGCTACACCTTC.

The table lists this clonotype with many counts. This sequence joins TRBV7-2 and TRBJ1-6; D is perhaps TRBD1 (5 bases). This CDR3 contains 15 residues. Deletions cut 5 bases from V and 6 bases from J, with 14 bases between. CDR1 and CDR2 from the germline V gene are SGHTA and FQGNSA. The CDR3 region has the DNA TGTGCCAGCAGCACTCCCCCGGGGGGTAATTCACCCCTCCACTTT. Its translation: CASSTPPGGNSPLHF.

This clonotype was detected only a few times. The chain links TRBV12-3 or TRBV12-4 to TRBJ1-4; D ambiguous. V shed 7 bases and J shed 4 bases, with 10 bases lying between them. The CDR3 is made up of 13 amino acids. The CDR3 sequence: CASTPLVNEKLFF. The CDR3 nucleotides read TGTGCCAGCACCCCGTTGGTTAATGAAAAACTGTTTTTT.

The genes are TRBV20-1 and TRBJ1-6; TRBD1 matches 8 bases. This CDR3 contains 15 residues. Germline CDR1 DFQATT, CDR2 SNEGSKA (reference sequence). The trim removed 8 bases at V and 7 bases at J, leaving 13 bases unmatched. Here the CDR3 DNA reads TGCAGTCCCAAAGAAGGGACAGGACTAAATTCACCCCTCCACTTT. Protein sequence: CSPKEGTGLNSPLHF.

The chain couples TRBV15 to TRBJ1-5; TRBD1 is a possible D gene (5 bases). CDR1 is LNHNV and CDR2 is YYDKDF in the germline V gene (reference sequence). Trimming stripped 4 bases from V and 6 bases from J, with 13 bases between. This CDR3 region has 14 residues. For the CDR3, the DNA is TGTGCCACCAGCATCATCAGGGCGGGTCAGCCCCAGCATTTT. Translated, it gives CATSIIRAGQPQHF.

At least ten counts were recorded for this clonotype. The chain links TRBV6-5 to TRBJ1-1; D possibly corresponds to TRBD1 (5 bases). The V gene lost 6 bases and the J gene lost 2 bases, with 13 bases spanning the gap. The CDR3 extends over 14 amino acids. Germline V gene data show CDR1 as MNHEY and CDR2 as SVGAGI. As DNA, the CDR3 is TGTGCCAGCAGCAACCCGGGACTCAACACTGAAGCTTTCTTT. Protein product: CASSNPGLNTEAFF.

The DNA for the CDR3 is TGCGCCAGCAGCCCACCTGGGGGGCCGGGGGATGAGCAGTTCTTC. As protein: CASSPPGGPGDEQFF. The V gene is TRBV5-1, the J gene TRBJ2-1; D might be TRBD1 or TRBD2, each matching 6 bases. CDR1 and CDR2 from the germline V gene are SGHRS and YFSETQ. This CDR3 is 15 amino acids long. Trimming removed 4 bases at V and 8 bases at J, with 19 bases between.

The chain has TRBV11-1 and TRBJ2-1, with D unclear. The J call may be mistaken, given a closer DNA end match to TRBJ2-7. CDR1 and CDR2 (germline): SGHAT, FQDESV (reference sequence). The CDR3 runs to 15 residues. This CDR3 reads CASSLGSGNYNEQYF. CDR3 sequence (DNA): TGTGCCAGCAGCTTAGGATCCGGCAACTACAATGAGCAGTACTTC.

This clonotype was picked up a small number of times. A much larger clone sits a single nucleotide away, making a read error possible. The V and J genes are TRBV12-3 or TRBV12-4 and TRBJ2-7; 11 bases fit TRBD1. The CDR3 covers 17 residues. The V and J ends lost 1 base and 7 bases, in that order; junction bases with no gene match: 12. The CDR3 loop is CASSLGYRDRGGNEQYF. In DNA, the CDR3 is TGTGCCAGCAGTTTAGGCTACCGGGACAGGGGGGGGAATGAGCAGTACTTC.

The rearrangement uses TRBV29-1 and TRBJ1-1; 7 nucleotides match TRBD1. Germline CDR1 and CDR2: SQVTM and ANQGSEA. The length of the CDR3 is 15 residues. The junction had 11 bases not matched to a gene; V was cut back by 7 bases and J by 0 bases. The CDR3 spells CSELTGANLNTEAFF. CDR3 DNA: TGCAGCGAGCTTACAGGGGCCAATCTGAACACTGAAGCTTTCTTT.

This clonotype was seen at least ten times. Here the CDR3 DNA reads TGTGCCAGCAGCGGGACTAGCGGATACAATGAGCAGTTCTTC. Its protein is CASSGTSGYNEQFF. The chain couples TRBV9 to TRBJ2-1, with 10 nucleotides matching TRBD2. J lost 4 bases, V lost 3 bases, and 1 base had no gene match. Germline lookup yields CDR1 SGDLS and CDR2 YYNGEE. This CDR3 spans 14 amino acids.

Concerning this clonotype itself: This may arise from a read error, as a much more abundant clone is one base away. The V call is TRBV7-8, the J call TRBJ2-3; D is undetermined. Germline CDR1 is SGHVS and CDR2 is FQNEAQ. This CDR3 comprises 12 residues. The CDR3 DNA is TGTGCCAGCAACTTACCTCTAGATACGCAGTATTTT. Its translation: CASNLPLDTQYF.

This clonotype has just a few counts. The chain couples TRBV29-1 to TRBJ2-7, with 7 bases aligning to TRBD1. Germline values: CDR1 SQVTM, CDR2 ANQGSEA. With 7 bases clipped from V and 3 bases from J, the junction kept 9 bases outside the gene matches. The CDR3 loop spans 13 amino acids. CDR3 nucleotides: TGCAGCGCCACAGGGGTGGGATACTACGAGCAGTACTTC. Translated, it gives CSATGVGYYEQYF.

This clonotype was counted many times. The chain carries TRBV20-1 and TRBJ2-1, with 7 positions matching TRBD2. The trim removed 6 bases at V and 5 bases at J, leaving 10 bases unmatched. Germline V gene sequence: CDR1 DFQATT, CDR2 SNEGSKA (reference sequence). The CDR3 has 14 residues. In DNA, the CDR3 is TGCAGTGCCCCCCGACTAGCCGGGGACAATGAGCAGTTCTTC. Translated, it gives CSAPRLAGDNEQFF.

This clonotype was seen more than once but under ten times. J is TRBJ1-2 and V is TRBV12-3 or TRBV12-4, with D maybe TRBD1 (6 bases). The CDR3 runs 14 residues. V lost 6 bases, J lost 6 bases, and 17 bases lay in between. For the CDR3, the DNA is TGTGCCAGCAGCGTGGGGGGCCGAGCGGATGGCTACACCTTC. Translated, it gives CASSVGGRADGYTF.

This clonotype was seen more than once but under ten times. V gene TRBV5-1 combines with J gene TRBJ2-7, with D possibly being TRBD1 (5 bases). The last part of the DNA fits TRBJ2-5 better; the J call may be wrong. Germline V gene data show CDR1 as SGHRS and CDR2 as YFSETQ. The CDR3 is 14 amino acids. This chain's CDR3 is CASSLELGVETQYF. The CDR3 DNA reads TGCGCCAGCAGCTTGGAGCTAGGGGTAGAGACCCAGTACTTC.

Points on this clonotype: At one end the junction does not follow the germline gene, possibly because of a read error. This chain joins TRBV6-6 and TRBJ2-1, with a tentative D call TRBD1 (5 bases). CDR1 and CDR2 from the germline V gene are MNHNY and SVGAGI (reference sequence). The CDR3 spans 14 residues. The CDR3 DNA reads as TGTGCCTGCAGCCAAGGGGTTTCCTACAATGAGCAGTTCTTC. Its protein is CACSQGVSYNEQFF.

This clonotype showed up just a few times. One junction end disagrees with the germline gene, perhaps due to a read error. The chain links TRBV18 to TRBJ1-2; tentative D call: TRBD1 (6 bases). Germline-derived CDR1 and CDR2 are KGHSH and LQKENI. The CDR3 length is 16 residues. The CDR3 DNA is TGTGCCAGCTCACCGGAAGCAGGGCCGGGTCTGGGGGGCTGCACCTTC. Protein: CASSPEAGPGLGGCTF.

The chain is built from TRBV5-1 and TRBJ2-7, with TRBD1 identical over 7 bases. After removal of 0 bases from V and 2 bases from J, the junction contained 5 bases not matched to a gene. The CDR3 loop spans 15 amino acids. Germline V gives CDR1 SGHRS, CDR2 YFSETQ. The CDR3 loop is CASSLAGQSTYEQYF. In DNA, the CDR3 is TGCGCCAGCAGCTTGGCGGGACAGAGTACCTACGAGCAGTACTTC.

Comments on this clonotype: One end of the junction varies from germline; a read error may be responsible. This chain connects TRBV5-1 to TRBJ2-7; D may correspond to TRBD1 or TRBD2 (5 bases each). The CDR3 extends over 14 amino acids. From germline, CDR1 is SGHRS and CDR2 YFSETQ. The CDR3 nucleotides are TGCGCCAGCTGCTTGGTTCAGGGACCCTACGAGCAGTACTTC. It is translated as CASCLVQGPYEQYF.

Comment on this clonotype: A much larger clone sits a single nucleotide away, making a read error possible. The V and J genes are TRBV20-1 and TRBJ2-5; D is possibly TRBD1 or TRBD2 (5 bases each). This CDR3 spans 12 amino acids. The V end lost 3 bases, the J end lost 11 bases, and 16 bases lay between the germline ends. From germline, CDR1 is DFQATT and CDR2 SNEGSKA (reference sequence). DNA for the CDR3: TGCAGTGCTAGTCAGGGACCCTACGGGCAGTACTTC. Its protein is CSASQGPYGQYF.

This CDR3 is CASSFGADPNYGYTF. CDR3 DNA sequence: TGCGCCAGCAGCTTTGGGGCAGACCCTAACTATGGCTACACCTTC. The chain couples TRBV5-1 to TRBJ1-2; a possible D gene is TRBD1 (5 bases). Germline V gene data show CDR1 as SGHRS and CDR2 as YFSETQ. This CDR3 spans 15 amino acids. The V gene lost 2 bases and the J gene lost 0 bases, with 11 bases spanning the gap.

The J gene is TRBJ2-5, the V gene TRBV7-2; a possible D gene is TRBD1 (8 bases). The J call is in doubt because the DNA end fits TRBJ2-7 better. The CDR3 loop spans 14 amino acids. Germline V lookup: CDR1 SGHTA, CDR2 FQGNSA. The CDR3: CASSKQGGTPEQYF. In nucleotides, the CDR3 is TGTGCCAGCAGCAAACAGGGGGGGACCCCCGAGCAGTACTTC.

The chain recombines TRBV7-2 with TRBJ1-1; possibly TRBD1 for D (6 bases). Between the trimmed V and J ends, which lost 0 bases and 1 base, there was a span of 9 bases. Per the germline V gene, CDR1 is SGHTA and CDR2 is FQGNSA. The CDR3 is 15 amino acids. CDR3 residues: CASSLALGQNTEAFF. CDR3 DNA sequence: TGTGCCAGCAGCTTAGCTCTGGGACAGAACACTGAAGCTTTCTTT.

This clonotype was recorded many times. The rearrangement uses TRBV28 and TRBJ2-7; a weak D match, TRBD2 (6 bases). The CDR3 runs 14 residues. Per germline, CDR1 MDHEN and CDR2 SYDVKM. V shed 8 bases and J shed 0 bases, with 14 bases lying between them. The CDR3 DNA reads as TGTGCCAGCCGCGGGGTCTTGAGCTCCTACGAGCAGTACTTC. It translates to CASRGVLSSYEQYF.

The chain carries TRBV29-1 and TRBJ2-6, with a possible D match to TRBD2 (7 bases). The CDR3 is 14 residues long. Looked up from germline, CDR1 is SQVTM and CDR2 is ANQGSEA. V lost 6 bases and J 4 bases, leaving 13 bases between the germline ends. The CDR3 here is CSVGGGGGANVLTF. The CDR3 nucleotides read TGCAGCGTGGGAGGGGGTGGCGGGGCCAACGTCCTGACTTTC. Combining the CDR3 with reference TRBV29-1 and TRBJ2-6 gives the whole variable domain SAVISQKPSRDICQRGTSLTIQCQVDSQVTMMFWYRQQPGQSLTLIATANQGSEATYESGFVIDKFPISRPNLTFSTLTVSNMSPEDSSIYLCSVGGGGGANVLTFGAGSRLTVL.

This clonotype was picked up many times. The chain joins TRBV12-3 or TRBV12-4 to TRBJ1-2, with D unclear. Trimming removed 1 base from V and 7 bases from J, with 10 bases in between. The CDR3 totals 13 residues. This CDR3 reads CASSLGHVRGYTF. The CDR3 DNA sequence: TGTGCCAGCAGTTTAGGGCACGTTCGTGGCTACACCTTC.

V gene TRBV28 combines with J gene TRBJ2-1, with a possible D match to TRBD2 (5 bases). CDR1 is MDHEN, CDR2 SYDVKM, per germline. The CDR3 contains 18 residues. Between the trimmed V and J ends, which lost 3 bases and 0 bases, there was a span of 18 bases. The CDR3 DNA sequence: TGTGCCAGCAGTTTCCCCACGAGGGCCGGCAGCTCCTACAATGAGCAGTTCTTC. It is translated as CASSFPTRAGSSYNEQFF.